The 15 T cell receptor beta chains presented below share a single source sample, sequenced in a study of cytomegalovirus exposure and HLA in healthy donors. The primer mix had 60 Vbeta and 13 Jbeta primers. The data were produced by immunoSEQ multiplex PCR, yet TCRdb's version contains in-frame clones alone and is incomplete. The data contain roughly 90,000 clones, over 60% of them singletons. Sequencing used PBMCs. The source of these receptors is a woman in her 40s in good health and CMV-seropositive.

This clone has a handful of counts. The chain recombines TRBV5-1 with TRBJ1-1; D gene ambiguous. V lost 1 base, J lost 7 bases, and 14 bases lay in between. The germline V gene has CDR1 SGHRS and CDR2 YFSETQ. This CDR3 contains 14 residues. The CDR3, as DNA: TGCGCCAGCAGCTTGTCCGTTATTACGAGTGAAGCTTTCTTT. Protein sequence: CASSLSVITSEAFF.

For the CDR3, the DNA is TGTGCCAGCAGCACCAGGGGGCAGCCCAGCGAGCCCCAGCATTTT. It is translated as CASSTRGQPSEPQHF. V and J are TRBV6-5 and TRBJ1-5; 8 bases fit TRBD1. V shed 6 bases and J 8 bases; nucleotides not matched to a gene: 12. The CDR3 has 15 residues. Per germline, CDR1 MNHEY and CDR2 SVGAGI.

V is TRBV5-1 and J is TRBJ1-1; D might be TRBD1 (5 bases). Between the trimmed V and J ends, which lost 5 bases and 1 base, there was a span of 15 bases. The CDR3 covers 15 residues. Germline V gene data show CDR1 as SGHRS and CDR2 as YFSETQ. The CDR3 DNA reads TGCGCCAGCAGTTCCTTAGACAGTCGGAACACTGAAGCTTTCTTT. Protein sequence: CASSSLDSRNTEAFF.

The chain's CDR3 is CASSGQRQGYEQYF. CDR3 nucleotide sequence: TGTGCCAGCAGTGGACAGAGACAGGGCTACGAGCAGTACTTC. This chain uses TRBV6-1 with TRBJ2-7, with 7 bases that match TRBD1. Germline CDR1 and CDR2: MNHNS and SASEGT. CDR3 length equals 14 residues. V lost 4 bases to trimming and J lost 3 bases; unmatched junction nucleotides: 6.

In the case of this clone: Germline and junction disagree at one end, which may indicate a read error. The chain combines TRBV7-9 with TRBJ2-7, with 13 bases identical to TRBD2. This CDR3 region has 14 residues. CDR1 and CDR2 (germline): SEHNR, FQNEAQ (reference sequence). CDR3 sequence reads: CSSQGLAGYYEQYF. As DNA, the CDR3 is TGTTCCAGCCAGGGACTAGCGGGGTACTACGAGCAGTACTTC.

This clone was detected only a few times. The CDR3 here is CASTQGADAKNIQYF. The CDR3 DNA sequence: TGTGCCAGCACCCAGGGGGCCGATGCCAAAAACATTCAGTACTTC. The V gene is TRBV6-1, the J gene TRBJ2-4; 8 positions match TRBD1. The CDR3 is 15 residues long. CDR1 is MNHNS and CDR2 is SASEGT in the germline V gene. V shed 7 bases, J shed 1 base, and the junction held 6 bases outside the gene matches.

The chain carries TRBV29-1 and TRBJ1-1, with a possible D match to TRBD1 (5 bases). The V gene's germline CDR1 is SQVTM and CDR2 ANQGSEA. V was pared by 7 bases and J by 7 bases, with 13 bases between. The CDR3 loop spans 11 amino acids. Here the CDR3 reads CSGAAGVEAFF. The CDR3 coding sequence is TGCAGCGGTGCGGCGGGGGTTGAAGCTTTCTTT.

This rearrangement joins TRBV5-1 to TRBJ1-4; D unclear. The germline gives CDR1 SGHRS, CDR2 YFSETQ. V gave up 3 bases and J gave up 0 bases, with 6 bases separating them. The CDR3 loop spans 14 amino acids. The CDR3 region has the DNA TGCGCCAGCAGCTCAGATGCAACTAATGAAAAACTGTTTTTT. Translation: CASSSDATNEKLFF.

In nucleotides, the CDR3 is TGTGCCAGCAGTCCCGGACAGGGGAGACAGACCCAGTACTTC. The encoded protein is CASSPGQGRQTQYF. V and J are TRBV2 and TRBJ2-5; 9 bases match TRBD1. The V gene end was trimmed by 5 bases and the J gene end by 6 bases; junction bases not matched to a gene: 7. Germline assignment: CDR1 SNHLY and CDR2 FYNNEI. This CDR3 spans 14 amino acids. Looking up the rest from reference TRBV2 and TRBJ2-5 gives the full variable domain: EPEVTQTPSHQVTQMGQEVILRCVPISNHLYFYWYRQILGQKVEFLVSFYNNEISEKSEIFDDQFSVERPDGSNFTLKIRSTKLEDSAMYFCASSPGQGRQTQYFGPGTRLLVL.

By its share, this clone is large. The gene calls are TRBV5-4 and TRBJ2-6, with D perhaps matching TRBD1 (6 bases). Germline CDR1 SGHNT, CDR2 YYREEE (reference sequence). The CDR3 spans 17 residues. The V end lost 4 bases, the J end lost 0 bases, and 14 bases lay between the germline ends. CDR3 loop: CASSTGTPASGANVLTF. CDR3 coding DNA: TGTGCCAGCAGCACCGGGACACCGGCCTCTGGGGCCAACGTCCTGACTTTC.

The chain combines TRBV7-9 with TRBJ2-7; 11 nucleotides match TRBD1. Trimming at V came to 6 bases and at J to 5 bases, leaving 3 bases not matched to a gene. Looked up from germline, CDR1 is SEHNR and CDR2 is FQNEAQ (reference sequence). The CDR3 loop spans 13 amino acids. DNA of the CDR3: TGTGCCAGCAGGGGGACAGGGGGGCACGAGCAGTACTTC. Protein product: CASRGTGGHEQYF. Filled out from reference TRBV7-9 and TRBJ2-7, the complete variable domain reads DTGVSQNPRHKITKRGQNVTFRCDPISEHNRLYWYRQTLGQGPEFLTYFQNEAQLEKSRLLSDRFSAERPKGSFSTLEIQRTEQGDSAMYLCASRGTGGHEQYFGPGTRLTVT.

The CDR3 sequence is CASSRSSPVGHEQFF. As DNA, the CDR3 is TGTGCCAGCAGCCGTTCTAGCCCTGTGGGCCATGAGCAGTTCTTC. The chain couples TRBV5-8 to TRBJ2-1; D is possibly TRBD2 (5 bases). The CDR3 has 15 residues. V shed 4 bases and J shed 8 bases, with 19 bases lying between them. CDR1 is SGHTS and CDR2 is YDEGEE in the germline V gene.

V is TRBV7-2 and J is TRBJ2-7; the D is unclear. This CDR3 comprises 14 residues. V lost 1 base to trimming and J lost 0 bases, with 7 bases between them. Per the germline V gene, CDR1 is SGHTA and CDR2 is FQGNSA. CDR3 coding DNA: TGTGCCAGCAGCTTAGGACACAGCTCCTACGAGCAGTACTTC. Translated, it gives CASSLGHSSYEQYF.

The genes are TRBV9 and TRBJ2-1, with a possible D match to TRBD2 (6 bases). The length of the CDR3 is 16 residues. Trimming left V 0 bases short and J 7 bases short, with 17 bases between. The germline V gene has CDR1 SGDLS and CDR2 YYNGEE. CDR3 in amino acids: CASSVGLGLPKNEQFF. DNA of the CDR3: TGTGCCAGCAGCGTAGGTTTGGGACTCCCAAAAAATGAGCAGTTCTTC.

V is TRBV7-8 and J is TRBJ2-3; TRBD2 agrees at 9 bases. V gave up 3 bases and J gave up 0 bases; unmatched junction bases: 10. The CDR3 extends over 18 amino acids. CDR1 and CDR2 from the germline V gene are SGHVS and FQNEAQ. In DNA, the CDR3 is TGTGCCAGCAGCTTCAGCGGGAGGCTCCCAACTAGCACAGATACGCAGTATTTT. This encodes CASSFSGRLPTSTDTQYF.